This T cell receptor beta chain is drawn from a study of blood T cell repertoires in COVID-19. Background on the study: Researchers got acute and convalescent COVID-19 samples from the United States, Italy and Spain.

In the source study's methods: Nucleated cell counts were estimated from reference gene primer amplification. Assay: immunoSEQ multiplex PCR; the TCRdb copy retains only in-frame clones and omits some. V, J and clone size derive from that table, while D and trimming were established from the DNA sequence. This sample yields 40,000 to 65,000 clones, of which 75% to 90% are seen a single time; around 2.7% belongs to the top ten. Germline V gene lookup returns CDR1 SEHNR and CDR2 FQNEAQ (reference sequence). There are 13 residues in the CDR3. V shed 1 base and J shed 4 bases, with 7 bases lying between them.

The rearrangement joins TRBV7-9 to TRBJ2-5; D is unresolved. Sequencing was performed on peripheral blood. The TCR comes from an elderly man with acute or convalescent COVID-19. CDR3 sequence: CASSLGPVETQYF. The CDR3 bases are TGTGCCAGCAGCTTAGGGCCAGTAGAGACCCAGTACTTC.